The clone carrying this TCR beta chain was found many times. The data are from a study of early T cells in non-severe SARS-CoV-2 infection. Study-level information: Sequencing was performed on bulk RNA from unsorted whole blood, leaving chains unpaired.

The CDR3 is made up of 13 amino acids. Germline loops: CDR1 MRHNA, CDR2 SNTAGT. Trimming left V 5 bases short and J 1 base short, with 6 bases between. MiXCR was run by TCRdb on the 5' RACE reads, yielding one entry per CDR3 protein. The sample lists roughly 67,000 distinct CDR3 sequences; approximately 11% were seen once. J is TRBJ2-1 and V is TRBV6-4; D is uncertain. The specimen sequenced was whole blood. This sequence originates from an adult who was a healthcare worker with PCR-confirmed SARS-CoV-2 infection or an uninfected control (not recorded which). The CDR3 loop is CASSSGSYNEQFF. CDR3 in DNA: TGTGCCAGCAGTTCCGGGTCCTACAATGAGCAGTTCTTC.